This section outlines one TCR beta chain sequence together with its context. Its target is not known. The sample comes from a study of PD-1 blockade in classical Hodgkin lymphoma. Looking at the study overall: Nivolumab dosed at 3 mg/kg went to patients intravenously every 2 weeks. Broader study findings: It was CD4+ TCR diversity, not CD8+, that rose significantly by C4D1. Complete responders matched newly diagnosed patients in baseline diversity. Newly diagnosed patients were reported to start with lower TCR diversity than healthy donors.

Generated by immunoSEQ multiplex PCR, the TCRdb table keeps only in-frame clones and is missing some. The table has roughly 50,000 clones, more than 75% seen once; the top ten hold around 7.1%. Germline V gene lookup returns CDR1 DFQATT and CDR2 SNEGSKA (reference sequence). Trimming pared 5 bases from V and 4 bases from J, leaving 9 bases between. The CDR3 extends over 11 amino acids. Time point: cycle 4 day 1 (C4D1), after around six weeks of nivolumab. Relapse was seen in all patients after autologous stem cell transplantation, and brentuximab vedotin exposure was variable. This clonotype was obtained from a human donor with classical Hodgkin lymphoma. Material: peripheral blood mononuclear cells (PBMCs), obtained before the fourth cycle of nivolumab. The chain has TRBV20-1 and TRBJ2-7; TRBD2 is a possible D gene (6 bases). The CDR3 sequence is CSAGTLYEQYF. The CDR3 nucleotides read TGCAGTGCTGGGACTTTATACGAGCAGTACTTC.